Listed below are T cell receptor beta chains from one sample, sequenced in a study of blood T cells in healthy people across ages. TCRdb used MiXCR to reprocess the 5' RACE reads, holding one entry per CDR3 protein. The table records roughly 1,000,000 distinct CDR3 sequences, about 23% of them present only once. These data were also filed under a second study, of T cells of mothers and their children.

Sequenced material: blood. The receptors shown here come from a girl aged 2 to 9 in good health. The CDR3 runs from the conserved cysteine through the conserved F or W. The order of the fields is V gene, J gene, D gene, clone size, CDR3 DNA, CDR3 protein. A D gene is named only where the DNA matches it firmly. A clone size is listed for some rows: how often the clone was seen (once, few, many), or a class if it is expanded.

V: TRBV12-3/TRBV12-4; J: TRBJ2-3; D: .; size: once; DNA: TGTGCCAGCAGTGTTCACTCCCGGGGCACAGATACGCAGTATTTT; CDR3: CASSVHSRGTDTQYF
V: TRBV9; J: TRBJ1-4; D: .; size: .; DNA: TGTGCCAGCAGCGTAGGGGTTTATCGGAGTGCGGGTGAAAAACTGTTTTTT; CDR3: CASSVGVYRSAGEKLFF
V: TRBV3-1; J: TRBJ1-1; D: .; size: .; DNA: TGTGCCAGCAGCCAAGATCTCTGGGGGGGGACTGAAGCTTTCTTT; CDR3: CASSQDLWGGTEAFF
V: TRBV12-3/TRBV12-4; J: TRBJ2-5; D: TRBD2; size: .; DNA: TGTGCCAGCAGTTACCTTAACCCGGGGGGAGAGACCCAGTACTTC; CDR3: CASSYLNPGGETQYF
V: TRBV2; J: TRBJ2-7; D: .; size: .; DNA: TGTGCCAGCAGTGGCACAGATACCTACGAGCAGTACTTC; CDR3: CASSGTDTYEQYF
V: TRBV4-2; J: TRBJ2-1; D: TRBD2; size: few; DNA: TGTGCCAGCAGCCGGAATGCGGGGGGCGTTTACAATGAGCAGTTCTTC; CDR3: CASSRNAGGVYNEQFF
V: TRBV3-1; J: TRBJ2-1; D: .; size: few; DNA: TGTGCCAGCAGCCAAGTGGGGACGGACCACAATGAGCAGTTCTTC; CDR3: CASSQVGTDHNEQFF
V: TRBV6-1; J: TRBJ2-6; D: .; size: .; DNA: TGTGCCAGCAGTGAGGAGAGGTCTGGGGCCAACGTCCTGACTTTC; CDR3: CASSEERSGANVLTF
V: TRBV6-2/TRBV6-3; J: TRBJ2-3; D: TRBD1; size: few; DNA: TGTGCCAGCACCTCGGGACAGTCCACAGATACGCAGTATTTT; CDR3: CASTSGQSTDTQYF
V: TRBV29-1; J: TRBJ2-6; D: .; size: .; DNA: TGCAGCGTAGGCCTAACCGGGGCCAACGTCCTGACTTTC; CDR3: CSVGLTGANVLTF
V: TRBV7-8; J: TRBJ2-5; D: .; size: few; DNA: TGTGCCAGCAGCTTAGCTGGATGGGCCCAAGAGACCCAGTACTTC; CDR3: CASSLAGWAQETQYF
V: TRBV28; J: TRBJ2-7; D: .; size: .; DNA: TGTGCCAGCAGAAAAGGGGGTTCGCGTCTCTACGAGCAGTACTTC; CDR3: CASRKGGSRLYEQYF
V: TRBV6-2/TRBV6-3; J: TRBJ1-5; D: .; size: few; DNA: TGTGCCAGCACCCCCAGTCTGGTAGGTCAGCCCCAGCATTTT; CDR3: CASTPSLVGQPQHF
V: TRBV20-1; J: TRBJ1-1; D: .; size: few; DNA: TGCAGTGCTAGTGGGGTTGCCACTGAAGCTTTCTTT; CDR3: CSASGVATEAFF
V: TRBV18; J: TRBJ1-2; D: TRBD1; size: few; DNA: TGTGCCAGCTCACGCGAACCGGGACAGGGGAACTACACCTTC; CDR3: CASSREPGQGNYTF
V: TRBV4-1; J: TRBJ2-1; D: .; size: few; DNA: TGCGCCAGCAGCCAGGTCTTAACAGGACTCGTCTACAATGAGCAGTTCTTC; CDR3: CASSQVLTGLVYNEQFF
V: TRBV13; J: TRBJ2-5; D: .; size: few; DNA: TGTGCCAGCAGCTTGCCCTCATTATTAGGAGAGACCCAGTACTTC; CDR3: CASSLPSLLGETQYF
V: TRBV9; J: TRBJ2-3; D: .; size: many; DNA: TGTGCCAGCAGCGTAGCTGGACTAACCGGCACAGATACGCAGTATTTT; CDR3: CASSVAGLTGTDTQYF
V: TRBV2; J: TRBJ1-6; D: .; size: once; DNA: TGTGCCAGCAGTCCTTATGCAGGGACCCGGGCTTCACCCCTCCACTTT; CDR3: CASSPYAGTRASPLHF
V: TRBV7-2; J: TRBJ2-4; D: .; size: few; DNA: TGTGCCAGCAGCTTAGGGTCAGATATAAACATTCAGTACTTC; CDR3: CASSLGSDINIQYF
V: TRBV7-9; J: TRBJ1-5; D: TRBD1; size: few; DNA: TGTGCCAGCAGCTTAGGAGTGCAGGGGGCTGTGCAGCCCCAGCATTTT; CDR3: CASSLGVQGAVQPQHF
V: TRBV12-5; J: TRBJ2-1; D: .; size: few; DNA: TGTGCTAGTGGTTTGGGAGGGACTCCGGATCAGTTCTTC; CDR3: CASGLGGTPDQFF
V: TRBV5-1; J: TRBJ2-7; D: TRBD1; size: few; DNA: TGCGCCAGCAGCGGGACAGGGTCCCACGAGCAGTACTTC; CDR3: CASSGTGSHEQYF
V: TRBV6-5; J: TRBJ1-5; D: TRBD1; size: few; DNA: TGTGCCAGCAGTTCACAGGGGGACCATCAGCCCCAGCATTTT; CDR3: CASSSQGDHQPQHF
V: TRBV29-1; J: TRBJ1-5; D: .; size: few; DNA: TGCAGCGTCCAGGCGGCTGGCACAGATACGCAGCATTTT; CDR3: CSVQAAGTDTQHF
V: TRBV20-1; J: TRBJ2-1; D: TRBD2; size: .; DNA: TGCAGTGCTAGAACCCGGACTAGCGGGGTCTACAATGAGCAGTTCTTC; CDR3: CSARTRTSGVYNEQFF
V: TRBV3-1; J: TRBJ2-3; D: TRBD2; size: .; DNA: TGTGCCAGCAGCCCATTAGCGGGAGGGCCTGCTTATACGCAGTATTTT; CDR3: CASSPLAGGPAYTQYF
V: TRBV20-1; J: TRBJ2-1; D: TRBD1; size: few; DNA: TGCAGTGCTGACTCTTGGGACAGGGGTTCCAATGAGCAGTTCTTC; CDR3: CSADSWDRGSNEQFF
V: TRBV5-1; J: TRBJ2-5; D: TRBD1; size: few; DNA: TGCGCCAGCAGCCACCAACAGGGGTCGAGAGATACCCAGTACTTC; CDR3: CASSHQQGSRDTQYF
V: TRBV11-2; J: TRBJ2-5; D: TRBD2; size: few; DNA: TGTGCCAGCAGCTATCTACTAGCGGGTGGGGAGACCCAGTACTTC; CDR3: CASSYLLAGGETQYF